This T cell receptor beta chain was identified in a study of blood T cell repertoires in COVID-19. The germline V gene has CDR1 MNHEY and CDR2 SVGAGI. CDR3 size: 16 residues. V lost 2 bases to trimming and J lost 7 bases, with 20 bases between them. Using immunoSEQ multiplex PCR, the repertoire was profiled, and TCRdb retains in-frame clones only, with some absent. The sample has 360,000 or so clones; roughly 90% are singletons. The sample comprised PBMCs or T cells enriched from blood (not recorded which). This clonotype was obtained from a woman under 40 who had recovered from COVID-19. This chain links TRBV6-5 with TRBJ2-5, with a possible D match to TRBD1 (6 bases). The CDR3 DNA reads as TGTGCCAGCAGTTACCCGCCGGCAGGGGTGGATAGGACCCAGTACTTC. Translating it yields CASSYPPAGVDRTQYF.